The clone carrying this TCR beta chain was seen a handful of times. Germline V gene sequence: CDR1 ENHRY, CDR2 SYGVKD. This CDR3 has 15 amino acids. The V segment lost 8 bases and the J segment 7 bases; nucleotides outside the gene matches: 10. This sample was included in a study of T cells after yellow fever vaccination. Each CDR3 protein is one row after TCRdb ran MiXCR on the 5' RACE reads. The data contain under 500,000 distinct CDR3 sequences, under 20% of them singletons. The receptor comes from a man younger than 35 who received the YFV17D yellow fever vaccine. The starting material was PBMCs, obtained before the yellow fever booster vaccination. The chain links TRBV10-3 to TRBJ2-1; 11 nucleotides agree with TRBD1. As DNA, the CDR3 is TGTGCCATCGTACCGGGACAGGGGGAGTCGAATGAGCAGTTCTTC. It translates to CAIVPGQGESNEQFF.